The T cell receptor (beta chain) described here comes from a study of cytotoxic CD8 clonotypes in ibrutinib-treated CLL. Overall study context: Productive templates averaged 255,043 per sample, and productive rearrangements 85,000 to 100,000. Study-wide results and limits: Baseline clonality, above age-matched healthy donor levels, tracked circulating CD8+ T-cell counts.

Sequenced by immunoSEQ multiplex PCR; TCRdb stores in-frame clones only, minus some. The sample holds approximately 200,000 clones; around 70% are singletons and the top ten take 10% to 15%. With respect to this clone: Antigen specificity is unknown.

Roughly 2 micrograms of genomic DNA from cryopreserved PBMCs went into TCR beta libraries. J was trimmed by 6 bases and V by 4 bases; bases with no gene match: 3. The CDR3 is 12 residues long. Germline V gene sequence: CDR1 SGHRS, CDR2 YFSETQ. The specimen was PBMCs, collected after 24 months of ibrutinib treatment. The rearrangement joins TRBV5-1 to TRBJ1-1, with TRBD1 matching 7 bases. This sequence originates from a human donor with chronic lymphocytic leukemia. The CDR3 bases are TGCGCCAGCAGCACCCAGGGGGCTGAAGCTTTCTTT. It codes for CASSTQGAEAFF.